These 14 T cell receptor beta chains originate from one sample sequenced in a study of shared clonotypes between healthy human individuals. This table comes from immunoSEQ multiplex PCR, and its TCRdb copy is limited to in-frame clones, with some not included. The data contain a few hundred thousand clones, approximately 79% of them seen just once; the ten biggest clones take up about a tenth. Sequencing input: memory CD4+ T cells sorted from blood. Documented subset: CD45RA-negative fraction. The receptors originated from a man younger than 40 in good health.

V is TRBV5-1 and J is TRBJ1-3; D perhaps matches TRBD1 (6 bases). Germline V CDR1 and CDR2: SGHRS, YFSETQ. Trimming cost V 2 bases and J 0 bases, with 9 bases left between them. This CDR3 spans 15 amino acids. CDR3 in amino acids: CASSFTGISGNTIYF. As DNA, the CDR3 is TGCGCCAGCAGCTTTACAGGGATCTCTGGAAACACCATATATTTT.

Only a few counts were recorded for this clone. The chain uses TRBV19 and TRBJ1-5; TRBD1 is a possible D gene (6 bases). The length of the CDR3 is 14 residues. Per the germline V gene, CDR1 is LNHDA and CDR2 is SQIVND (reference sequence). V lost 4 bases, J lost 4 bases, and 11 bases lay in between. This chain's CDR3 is CASSKQGRNQPQHF. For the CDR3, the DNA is TGTGCCAGTAGTAAACAGGGACGTAATCAGCCCCAGCATTTT.

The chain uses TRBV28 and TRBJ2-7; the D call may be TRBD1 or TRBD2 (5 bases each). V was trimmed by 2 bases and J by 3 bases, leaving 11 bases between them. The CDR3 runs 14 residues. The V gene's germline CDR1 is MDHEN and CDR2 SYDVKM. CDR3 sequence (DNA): TGTGCCAGCAGTTTAATCCGGGGCAACTACGAGCAGTACTTC. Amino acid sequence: CASSLIRGNYEQYF.

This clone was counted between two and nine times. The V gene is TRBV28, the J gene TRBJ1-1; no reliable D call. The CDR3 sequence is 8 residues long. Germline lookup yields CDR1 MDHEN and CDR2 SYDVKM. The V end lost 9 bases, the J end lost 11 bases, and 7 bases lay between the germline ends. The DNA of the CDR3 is TGTGCCAGTTTTGAGGCTTTCTTT. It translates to CASFEAFF.

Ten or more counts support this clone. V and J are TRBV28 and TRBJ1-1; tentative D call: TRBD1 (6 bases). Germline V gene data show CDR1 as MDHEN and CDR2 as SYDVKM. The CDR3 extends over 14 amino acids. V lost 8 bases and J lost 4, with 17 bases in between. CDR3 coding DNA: TGTGCCAGCCCGCCGGGGGGCGAGTCCACTGAAGCTTTCTTT. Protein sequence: CASPPGGESTEAFF.

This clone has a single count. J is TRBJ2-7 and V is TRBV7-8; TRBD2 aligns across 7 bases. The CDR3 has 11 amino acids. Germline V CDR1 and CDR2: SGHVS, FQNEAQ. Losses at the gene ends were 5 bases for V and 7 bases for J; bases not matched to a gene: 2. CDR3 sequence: CASSTRGEQYF. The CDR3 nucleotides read TGTGCCAGCAGCACGCGGGGGGAGCAGTACTTC.

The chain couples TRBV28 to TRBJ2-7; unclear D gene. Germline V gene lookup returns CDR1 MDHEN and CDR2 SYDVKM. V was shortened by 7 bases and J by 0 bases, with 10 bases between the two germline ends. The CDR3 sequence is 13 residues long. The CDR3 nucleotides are TGTGCCAGCACCGACGATCTCTCCTACGAGCAGTACTTC. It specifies CASTDDLSYEQYF.

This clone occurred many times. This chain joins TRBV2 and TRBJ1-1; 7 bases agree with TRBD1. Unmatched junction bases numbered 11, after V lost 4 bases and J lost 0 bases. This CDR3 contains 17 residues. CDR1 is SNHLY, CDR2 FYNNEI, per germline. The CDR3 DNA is TGTGCCAGCAGTGGACAGGGTTTTCGTCGGATGAACACTGAAGCTTTCTTT. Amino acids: CASSGQGFRRMNTEAFF.

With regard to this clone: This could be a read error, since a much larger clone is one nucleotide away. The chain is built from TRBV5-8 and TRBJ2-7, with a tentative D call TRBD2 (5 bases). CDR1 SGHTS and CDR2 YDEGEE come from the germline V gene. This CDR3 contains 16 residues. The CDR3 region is CASNLAPGNGFYEQYF. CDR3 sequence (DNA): TGTGCCAGCAACTTGGCCCCGGGGAACGGGTTCTACGAGCAGTACTTC.

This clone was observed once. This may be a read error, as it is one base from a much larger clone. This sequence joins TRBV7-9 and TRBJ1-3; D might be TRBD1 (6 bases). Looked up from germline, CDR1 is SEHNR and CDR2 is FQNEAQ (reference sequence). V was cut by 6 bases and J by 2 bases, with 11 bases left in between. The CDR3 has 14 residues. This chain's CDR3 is CASSTPGAGNTIYF. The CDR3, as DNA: TGTGCCAGCAGTACACCAGGGGCTGGAAACACCATATATTTT.

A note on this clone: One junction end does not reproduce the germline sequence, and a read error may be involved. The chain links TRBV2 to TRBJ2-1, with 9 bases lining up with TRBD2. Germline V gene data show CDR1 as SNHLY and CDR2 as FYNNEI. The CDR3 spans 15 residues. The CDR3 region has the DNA TGTGCCATCAGTTTAGCGGGAGCCTCCTACAATGAGCAGTTCTTC. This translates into CAISLAGASYNEQFF.

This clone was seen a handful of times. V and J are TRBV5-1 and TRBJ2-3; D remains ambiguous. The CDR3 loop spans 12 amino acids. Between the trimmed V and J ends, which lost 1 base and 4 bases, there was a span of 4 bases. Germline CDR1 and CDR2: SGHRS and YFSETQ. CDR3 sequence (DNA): TGCGCCAGCAGCTTGATTCCAGATACGCAGTATTTT. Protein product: CASSLIPDTQYF. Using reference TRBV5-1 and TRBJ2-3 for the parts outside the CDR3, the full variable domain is KAGVTQTPRYLIKTRGQQVTLSCSPISGHRSVSWYQQTPGQGLQFLFEYFSETQRNKGNFPGRFSGRQFSNSRSEMNVSTLELGDSALYLCASSLIPDTQYFGPGTRLTVL.

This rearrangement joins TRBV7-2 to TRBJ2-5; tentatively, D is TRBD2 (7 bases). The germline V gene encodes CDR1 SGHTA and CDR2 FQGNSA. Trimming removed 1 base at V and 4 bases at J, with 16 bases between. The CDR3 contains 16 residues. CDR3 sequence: CASSLGGGPGGETQYF. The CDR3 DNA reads TGTGCCAGCAGCTTAGGAGGGGGACCGGGAGGAGAGACCCAGTACTTC.

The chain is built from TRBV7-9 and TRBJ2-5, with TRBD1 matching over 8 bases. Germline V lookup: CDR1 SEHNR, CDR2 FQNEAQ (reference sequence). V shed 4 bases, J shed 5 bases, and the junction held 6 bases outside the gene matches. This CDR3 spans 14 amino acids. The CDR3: CASSSEDRVETQYF. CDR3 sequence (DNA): TGTGCCAGCAGCTCCGAGGACAGGGTCGAGACCCAGTACTTC.